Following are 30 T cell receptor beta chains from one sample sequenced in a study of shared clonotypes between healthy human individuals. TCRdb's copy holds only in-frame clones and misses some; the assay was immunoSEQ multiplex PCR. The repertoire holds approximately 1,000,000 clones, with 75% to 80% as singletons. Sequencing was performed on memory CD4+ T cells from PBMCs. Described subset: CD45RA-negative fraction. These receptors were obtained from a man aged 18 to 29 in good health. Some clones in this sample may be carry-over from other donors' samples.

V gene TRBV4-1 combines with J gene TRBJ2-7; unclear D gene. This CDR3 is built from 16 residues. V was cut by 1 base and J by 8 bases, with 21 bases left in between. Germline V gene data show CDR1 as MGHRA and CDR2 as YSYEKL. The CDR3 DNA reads TGCGCCAGCAGCCAAGTTAATATAGTGTCCTTCGTCCAGCAGTACTTC. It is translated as CASSQVNIVSFVQQYF.

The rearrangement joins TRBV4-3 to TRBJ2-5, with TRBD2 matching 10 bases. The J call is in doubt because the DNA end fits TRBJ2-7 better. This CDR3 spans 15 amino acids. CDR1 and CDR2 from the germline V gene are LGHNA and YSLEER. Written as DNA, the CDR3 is TGCGCCAGCAGCCAAACGGGACTAGCGACCTACGAGCAGTACTTC. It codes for CASSQTGLATYEQYF.

In DNA form, the CDR3 reads TGTGCCAGCAGCTTAAACGGACAGGGGGTTGATGTCACCTTC. This translates into CASSLNGQGVDVTF. J is TRBJ1-2 and V is TRBV7-3; 10 nucleotides line up with TRBD1. The V gene end was trimmed by 1 base and the J gene end by 13 bases; junction bases not matched to a gene: 9. Germline assignment: CDR1 SGHTA and CDR2 FQGTGA. The CDR3 extends over 14 amino acids.

The CDR3 DNA reads as TGTGCCAGCCGACCGATGTTCGGCTACGAGCAGTACTTC. Protein sequence: CASRPMFGYEQYF. The chain employs TRBV7-6 and TRBJ2-7; no reliable D call. The CDR3 is made up of 13 amino acids. V lost 8 bases to trimming and J lost 3 bases, with 14 bases between them. The germline V gene has CDR1 SGHVS and CDR2 FNYEAQ.

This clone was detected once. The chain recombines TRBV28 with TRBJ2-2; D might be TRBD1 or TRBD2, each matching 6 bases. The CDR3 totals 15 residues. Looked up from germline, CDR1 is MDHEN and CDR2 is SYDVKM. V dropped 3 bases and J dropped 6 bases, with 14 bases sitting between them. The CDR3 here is CASSFGGARAGELFF. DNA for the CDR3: TGTGCCAGCAGTTTCGGGGGCGCAAGGGCCGGGGAGCTGTTTTTT.

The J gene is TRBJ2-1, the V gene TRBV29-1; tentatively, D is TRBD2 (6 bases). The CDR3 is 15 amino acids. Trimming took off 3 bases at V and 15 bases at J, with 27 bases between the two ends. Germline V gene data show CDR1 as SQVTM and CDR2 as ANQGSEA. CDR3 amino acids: CSVDSGVSAPRQGFF. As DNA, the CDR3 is TGCAGCGTTGATAGCGGAGTCTCCGCACCTCGGCAGGGGTTCTTC.

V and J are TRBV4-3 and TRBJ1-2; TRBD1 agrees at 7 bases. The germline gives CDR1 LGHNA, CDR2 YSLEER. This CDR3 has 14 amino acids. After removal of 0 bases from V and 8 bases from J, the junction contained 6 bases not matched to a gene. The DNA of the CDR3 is TGCGCCAGCAGCCAAGAAAGACAGGGCGACGGCTACACCTTC. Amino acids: CASSQERQGDGYTF.

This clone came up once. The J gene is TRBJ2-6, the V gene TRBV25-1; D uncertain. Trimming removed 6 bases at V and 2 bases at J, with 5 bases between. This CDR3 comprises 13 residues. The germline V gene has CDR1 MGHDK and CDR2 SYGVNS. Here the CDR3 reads CASSLTGANVLTF. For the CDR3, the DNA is TGTGCCAGCAGCCTGACTGGGGCCAACGTCCTGACTTTC.

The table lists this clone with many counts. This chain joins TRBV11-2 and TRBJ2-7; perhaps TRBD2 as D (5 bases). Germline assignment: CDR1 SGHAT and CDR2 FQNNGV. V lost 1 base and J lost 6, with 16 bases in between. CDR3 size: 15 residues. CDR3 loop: CASSLAGKPSGEQYF. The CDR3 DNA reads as TGTGCCAGCAGCTTAGCCGGGAAACCCTCGGGCGAGCAGTACTTC.

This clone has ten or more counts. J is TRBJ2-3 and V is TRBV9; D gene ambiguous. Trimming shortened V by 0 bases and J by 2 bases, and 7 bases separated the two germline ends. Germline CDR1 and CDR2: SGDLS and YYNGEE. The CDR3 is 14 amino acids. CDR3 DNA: TGTGCCAGCAGCGTAGGTCAGTACACAGATACGCAGTATTTT. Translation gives CASSVGQYTDTQYF.

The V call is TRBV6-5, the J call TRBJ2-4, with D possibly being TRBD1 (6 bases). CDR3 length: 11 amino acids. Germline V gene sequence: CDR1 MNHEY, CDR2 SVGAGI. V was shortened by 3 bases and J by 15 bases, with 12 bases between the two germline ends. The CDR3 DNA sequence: TGTGCCAGCAGTTATCAAGGACAGATGTACTTC. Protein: CASSYQGQMYF.

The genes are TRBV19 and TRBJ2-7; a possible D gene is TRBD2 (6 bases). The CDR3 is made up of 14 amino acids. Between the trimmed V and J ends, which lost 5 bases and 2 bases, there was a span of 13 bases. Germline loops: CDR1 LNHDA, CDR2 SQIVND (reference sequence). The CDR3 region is CASSGGLTPYEQYF. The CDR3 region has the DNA TGTGCCAGTAGTGGGGGACTTACACCCTACGAGCAGTACTTC.

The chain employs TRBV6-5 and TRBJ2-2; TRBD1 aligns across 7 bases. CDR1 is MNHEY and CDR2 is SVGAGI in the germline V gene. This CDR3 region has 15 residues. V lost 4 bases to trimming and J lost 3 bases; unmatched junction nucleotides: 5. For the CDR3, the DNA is TGTGCCAGCAGTTCCAGGGGGATGGACACCGGGGAGCTGTTTTTT. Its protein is CASSSRGMDTGELFF.

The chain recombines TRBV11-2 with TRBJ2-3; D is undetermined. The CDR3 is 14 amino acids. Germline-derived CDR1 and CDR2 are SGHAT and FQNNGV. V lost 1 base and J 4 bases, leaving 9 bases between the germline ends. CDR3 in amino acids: CASSLGGTADTQYF. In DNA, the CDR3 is TGTGCCAGCAGCTTAGGTGGTACCGCAGATACGCAGTATTTT.

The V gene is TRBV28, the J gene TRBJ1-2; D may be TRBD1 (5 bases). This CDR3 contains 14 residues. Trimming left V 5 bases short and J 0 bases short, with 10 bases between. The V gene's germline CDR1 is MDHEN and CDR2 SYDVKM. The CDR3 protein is CASSPGSSNYGYTF. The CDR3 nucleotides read TGTGCCAGCAGTCCAGGGTCCTCTAACTATGGCTACACCTTC.

The CDR3: CASSNPKSPRAKNIQYF. CDR3 coding DNA: TGTGCCAGCAGTAATCCCAAATCCCCCCGGGCCAAAAACATTCAGTACTTC. The chain links TRBV6-4 to TRBJ2-4, with no clear D. The length of the CDR3 is 17 residues. Trimming pared 5 bases from V and 1 base from J, leaving 18 bases between. Germline CDR1 is MRHNA and CDR2 is SNTAGT.

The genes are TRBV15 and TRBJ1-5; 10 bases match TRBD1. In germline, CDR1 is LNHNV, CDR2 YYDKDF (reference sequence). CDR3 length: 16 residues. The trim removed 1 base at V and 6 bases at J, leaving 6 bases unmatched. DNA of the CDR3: TGTGCCACCAGCAGAGTGGACAGGGGGACGGGTCAGCCCCAGCATTTT. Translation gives CATSRVDRGTGQPQHF. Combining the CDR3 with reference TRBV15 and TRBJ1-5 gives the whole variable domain DAMVIQNPRYQVTQFGKPVTLSCSQTLNHNVMYWYQQKSSQAPKLLFHYYDKDFNNEADTPDNFQSRRPNTSFCFLDIRSPGLGDTAMYLCATSRVDRGTGQPQHFGDGTRLSIL.

Here the CDR3 DNA reads TGTGCCAGCAGCTTTGGTAGCGGGCCCAGGACGGCCGGGGAGCTGTTTTTT. Protein product: CASSFGSGPRTAGELFF. The V and J genes are TRBV7-3 and TRBJ2-2, with 7 bases aligning to TRBD2. This CDR3 region has 17 residues. The V segment lost 3 bases and the J segment 6 bases; nucleotides outside the gene matches: 13. Per the germline V gene, CDR1 is SGHTA and CDR2 is FQGTGA. The whole variable domain, filled in from reference TRBV7-3 and TRBJ2-2, reads GAGVSQTPSNKVTEKGKYVELRCDPISGHTALYWYRQSLGQGPEFLIYFQGTGAADDSGLPNDRFFAVRPEGSVSTLKIQRTERGDSAVYLCASSFGSGPRTAGELFFGEGSRLTVL.

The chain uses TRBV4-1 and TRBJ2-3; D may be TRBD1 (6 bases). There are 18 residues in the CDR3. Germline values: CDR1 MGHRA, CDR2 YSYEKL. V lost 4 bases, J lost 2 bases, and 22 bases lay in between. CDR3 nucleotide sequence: TGCGCCAGCAGCCCGACAGGCCAAATATCCCCCCCCACAGATACGCAGTATTTT. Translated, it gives CASSPTGQISPPTDTQYF.

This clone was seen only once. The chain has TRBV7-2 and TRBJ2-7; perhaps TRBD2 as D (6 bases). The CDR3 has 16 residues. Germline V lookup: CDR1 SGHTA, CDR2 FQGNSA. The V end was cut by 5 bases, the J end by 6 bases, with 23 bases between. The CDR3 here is CASSPLPGLLASEQYF. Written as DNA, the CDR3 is TGTGCCAGCAGCCCTCTCCCGGGACTGTTAGCGTCCGAGCAGTACTTC.

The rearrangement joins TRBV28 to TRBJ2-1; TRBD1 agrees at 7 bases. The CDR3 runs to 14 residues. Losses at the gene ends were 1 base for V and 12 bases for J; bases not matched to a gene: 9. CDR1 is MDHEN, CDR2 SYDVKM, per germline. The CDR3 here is CASSLSGRQGGQFF. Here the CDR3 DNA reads TGTGCCAGCAGTTTATCCGGGCGACAGGGCGGGCAGTTCTTC.

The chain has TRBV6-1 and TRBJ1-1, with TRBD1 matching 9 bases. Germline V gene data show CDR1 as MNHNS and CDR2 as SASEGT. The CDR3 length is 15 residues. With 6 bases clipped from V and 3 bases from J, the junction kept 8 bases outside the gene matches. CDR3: CASSDGRTGDTEAFF. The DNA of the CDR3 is TGTGCCAGCAGCGACGGACGGACAGGGGACACTGAAGCTTTCTTT.

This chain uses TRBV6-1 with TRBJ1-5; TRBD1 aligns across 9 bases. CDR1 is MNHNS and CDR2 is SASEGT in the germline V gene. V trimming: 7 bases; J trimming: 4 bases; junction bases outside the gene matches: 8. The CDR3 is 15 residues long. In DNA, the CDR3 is TGTGCCAGCATATCAGCCGGGACAGGGAATCAGCCCCAGCATTTT. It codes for CASISAGTGNQPQHF.

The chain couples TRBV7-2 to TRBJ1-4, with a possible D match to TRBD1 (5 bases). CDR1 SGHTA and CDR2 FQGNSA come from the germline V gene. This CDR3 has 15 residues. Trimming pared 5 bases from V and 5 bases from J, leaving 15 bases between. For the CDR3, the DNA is TGTGCCAGCAGCCTACAGGCGGCGGCCAATGAAAAACTGTTTTTT. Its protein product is CASSLQAAANEKLFF.

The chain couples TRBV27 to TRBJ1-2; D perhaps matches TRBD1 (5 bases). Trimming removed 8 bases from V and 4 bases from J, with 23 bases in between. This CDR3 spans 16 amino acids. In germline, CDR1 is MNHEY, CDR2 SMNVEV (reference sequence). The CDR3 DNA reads TGTGCCAGCTCCGGGGGACTTAGAAGACCACCCTATGGCTACACCTTC. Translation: CASSGGLRRPPYGYTF.

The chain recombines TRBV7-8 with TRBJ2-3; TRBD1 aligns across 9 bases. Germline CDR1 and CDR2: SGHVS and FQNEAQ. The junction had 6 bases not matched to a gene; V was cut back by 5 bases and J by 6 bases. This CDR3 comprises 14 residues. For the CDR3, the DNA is TGTGCCAGCAGCAAAACAGGGGGCCCGGATACGCAGTATTTT. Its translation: CASSKTGGPDTQYF.

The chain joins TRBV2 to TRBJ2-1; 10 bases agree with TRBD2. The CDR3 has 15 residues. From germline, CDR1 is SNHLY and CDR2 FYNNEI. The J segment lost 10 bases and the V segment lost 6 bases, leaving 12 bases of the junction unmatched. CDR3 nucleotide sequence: TGTGCCAGCAGGGCCGGGACTAGCGAGAGGGGGGAGCAGTTCTTC. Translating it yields CASRAGTSERGEQFF.

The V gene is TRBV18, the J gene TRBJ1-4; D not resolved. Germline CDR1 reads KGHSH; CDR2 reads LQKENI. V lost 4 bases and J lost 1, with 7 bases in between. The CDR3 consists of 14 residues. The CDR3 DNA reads TGTGCCAGCTCACTCGGTCAAACTAATGAAAAACTGTTTTTT. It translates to CASSLGQTNEKLFF.

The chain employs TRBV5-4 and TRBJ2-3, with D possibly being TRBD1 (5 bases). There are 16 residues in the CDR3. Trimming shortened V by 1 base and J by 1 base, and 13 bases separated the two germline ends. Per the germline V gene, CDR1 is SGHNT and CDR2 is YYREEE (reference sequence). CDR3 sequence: CASSLKTLGGTDTQYF. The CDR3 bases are TGTGCCAGCAGCTTGAAGACTCTAGGGGGCACAGATACGCAGTATTTT.

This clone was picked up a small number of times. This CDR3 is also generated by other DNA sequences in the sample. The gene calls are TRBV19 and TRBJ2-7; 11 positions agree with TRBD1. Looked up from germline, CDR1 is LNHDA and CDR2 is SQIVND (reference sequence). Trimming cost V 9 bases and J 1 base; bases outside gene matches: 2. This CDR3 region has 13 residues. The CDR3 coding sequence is TGTGCCAGCAGGGACAGGGGGTCCTACGAGCAGTACTTC. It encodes CASRDRGSYEQYF. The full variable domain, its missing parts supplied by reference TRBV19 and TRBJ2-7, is DGGITQSPKYLFRKEGQNVTLSCEQNLNHDAMYWYRQDPGQGLRLIYYSQIVNDFQKGDIAEGYSVSREKKESFPLTVTSAQKNPTAFYLCASRDRGSYEQYFGPGTRLTVT.